These 27 T cell receptor beta chains were sequenced from one sample in a study of OX40 agonist ivuxolimab in advanced cancers. Clones were read by immunoSEQ multiplex PCR, and TCRdb kept only the in-frame ones, dropping some. The table lists around 100,000 clones, about 91% of them singletons. The specimen was CD4+ or CD8+ T cells sorted from blood, collected in a trial of the OX40 agonist ivuxolimab. The source of these receptors is an adult with an advanced solid tumor such as melanoma, head and neck, liver or kidney cancer.

The chain uses TRBV7-9 and TRBJ1-5; 10 bases are shared with TRBD1. Losses at the gene ends were 5 bases for V and 0 bases for J; bases not matched to a gene: 10. The CDR3 totals 18 residues. CDR1 SEHNR and CDR2 FQNEAQ come from the germline V gene (reference sequence). The CDR3 sequence is CASSQGGTGAYSNQPQHF. The CDR3 nucleotides are TGTGCCAGCAGCCAGGGGGGGACAGGGGCTTATAGCAATCAGCCCCAGCATTTT.

The chain uses TRBV19 and TRBJ2-7; 9 bases fit TRBD2. This CDR3 has 15 amino acids. Per germline, CDR1 LNHDA and CDR2 SQIVND (reference sequence). V shed 9 bases, J shed 4 bases, and the junction held 13 bases outside the gene matches. The CDR3 is CASRSAGGRGYEQYF. The CDR3 DNA sequence: TGTGCCAGCCGATCGGCGGGGGGGAGAGGGTACGAGCAGTACTTC.

The rearrangement uses TRBV5-5 and TRBJ1-1; TRBD1 might be the D (5 bases). The CDR3 sequence is 13 residues long. Germline CDR1 is SGHKS and CDR2 is YYEKEE (reference sequence). Trimming left V 4 bases short and J 1 base short, with 8 bases between. The CDR3 nucleotides read TGTGCCAGCAGCATCGGGGGGAACACTGAAGCTTTCTTT. Encoded protein: CASSIGGNTEAFF.

This CDR3 is CASSFNRGLSEQYF. CDR3 DNA sequence: TGTGCCAGCAGTTTCAACAGGGGGCTAAGCGAGCAGTACTTC. This rearrangement joins TRBV28 to TRBJ2-7; 9 bases align to TRBD1. Trimming cost V 3 bases and J 6 bases; bases outside gene matches: 6. The CDR3 runs to 14 residues. Germline lookup yields CDR1 MDHEN and CDR2 SYDVKM.

This chain links TRBV28 with TRBJ2-2, with a possible D match to TRBD2 (6 bases). Per germline, CDR1 MDHEN and CDR2 SYDVKM. CDR3 size: 16 residues. V was pared by 6 bases and J by 4 bases, with 18 bases between. The CDR3 sequence: CASSDPAAGTTGELFF. CDR3 coding DNA: TGTGCCAGCAGCGACCCTGCGGCGGGGACCACCGGGGAGCTGTTTTTT.

This sequence joins TRBV18 and TRBJ2-1; tentative D call: TRBD1 (5 bases). The CDR3 loop spans 15 amino acids. V was trimmed by 3 bases and J by 2 bases, leaving 11 bases between them. Germline V lookup: CDR1 KGHSH, CDR2 LQKENI. For the CDR3, the DNA is TGTGCCAGCTCACCTAGTCAGGGTGCCTACAATGAGCAGTTCTTC. It encodes CASSPSQGAYNEQFF.

The rearrangement links TRBV4-1 to TRBJ1-4; D may be TRBD1 (6 bases). Germline V gives CDR1 MGHRA, CDR2 YSYEKL. The CDR3 runs to 15 residues. The germline V and J ends were trimmed by 0 bases and 10 bases, with 15 bases remaining between them. This CDR3 reads CASSQEGTLGGKLFF. DNA for the CDR3: TGCGCCAGCAGCCAAGAAGGGACATTGGGGGGAAAACTGTTTTTT.

The rearrangement links TRBV11-1 to TRBJ2-1; TRBD2 matches at 8 bases. The V gene end was trimmed by 3 bases and the J gene end by 5 bases; junction bases not matched to a gene: 6. CDR3 length: 15 residues. CDR1 is SGHAT, CDR2 FQDESV, per germline (reference sequence). CDR3 DNA: TGTGCCAGCAGCTTCCTGCCGGGACTAGACAATGAGCAGTTCTTC. Translating it yields CASSFLPGLDNEQFF.

The CDR3 DNA reads TGCGCCAGCAGTTCAGGACAGTTACAAGAGACCCAGTACTTC. This encodes CASSSGQLQETQYF. The chain employs TRBV5-1 and TRBJ2-5, with D possibly being TRBD1 (6 bases). Germline V lookup: CDR1 SGHRS, CDR2 YFSETQ. CDR3 length: 14 residues. V was pared by 5 bases and J by 2 bases, with 13 bases between. The full variable domain, with the rest looked up from reference TRBV5-1 and TRBJ2-5, is KAGVTQTPRYLIKTRGQQVTLSCSPISGHRSVSWYQQTPGQGLQFLFEYFSETQRNKGNFPGRFSGRQFSNSRSEMNVSTLELGDSALYLCASSSGQLQETQYFGPGTRLLVL.

The chain couples TRBV2 to TRBJ2-1; no clear D gene. Trimming removed 6 bases at V and 6 bases at J, with 9 bases between. From germline, CDR1 is SNHLY and CDR2 FYNNEI. The CDR3 runs to 12 residues. CDR3 sequence (DNA): TGTGCCAGCAGATTACTTTCCAATGAGCAGTTCTTC. It yields the protein CASRLLSNEQFF.

The chain employs TRBV2 and TRBJ1-2; D remains unclear. CDR1 SNHLY and CDR2 FYNNEI come from the germline V gene. Trimming took 2 bases from V and 5 from J, leaving 6 bases between them. There are 12 residues in the CDR3. CDR3 in amino acids: CASSEILYGYTF. The DNA of the CDR3 is TGTGCCAGCAGTGAAATCCTGTATGGCTACACCTTC.

Notes on this clone: A read error is likely, as this CDR3 ends without the conserved phenylalanine or tryptophan. The rearrangement uses TRBV28 and TRBJ1-2; unclear D gene. The V end lost 4 bases, the J end lost 4 bases, and 4 bases lay between the germline ends. Germline V gene sequence: CDR1 MDHEN, CDR2 SYDVKM. This CDR3 region has 11 residues. CDR3 sequence: CASSWVYGYTL. As DNA, the CDR3 is TGTGCCAGCAGTTGGGTCTATGGCTACACCCTC.

The chain is built from TRBV19 and TRBJ2-2, with 9 bases lining up with TRBD1. CDR3 size: 15 residues. Germline V gives CDR1 LNHDA, CDR2 SQIVND (reference sequence). V gave up 6 bases and J gave up 6 bases; unmatched junction bases: 8. The CDR3 DNA is TGTGCCAGTAGGCCCCGGGACAGGGACTCCGGGGAGCTGTTTTTT. Translation: CASRPRDRDSGELFF.

The rearrangement joins TRBV2 to TRBJ2-1; D unclear. Trimming took off 2 bases at V and 0 bases at J, with 8 bases between the two ends. The germline V gene encodes CDR1 SNHLY and CDR2 FYNNEI. The CDR3 is made up of 15 amino acids. The CDR3 here is CASSERGYSYNEQFF. In nucleotides, the CDR3 is TGTGCCAGCAGTGAACGAGGATACTCCTACAATGAGCAGTTCTTC.

The chain uses TRBV7-2 and TRBJ1-5, with a weak D call TRBD1 (5 bases). In germline, CDR1 is SGHTA, CDR2 FQGNSA. The CDR3 is 14 residues long. The V end was cut by 2 bases, the J end by 6 bases, with 11 bases between. CDR3: CASSLTQGRQPQHF. The CDR3 bases are TGTGCCAGCAGCTTAACGCAGGGCCGTCAGCCCCAGCATTTT.

CDR3 residues: CASSIGGLRLRGYTF. In DNA form, the CDR3 reads TGTGCCAGTAGTATCGGCGGACTTCGTCTGCGGGGCTACACCTTC. This rearrangement joins TRBV19 to TRBJ1-2; D gene ambiguous. V dropped 3 bases and J dropped 8 bases, with 19 bases sitting between them. The germline V gene encodes CDR1 LNHDA and CDR2 SQIVND (reference sequence). The CDR3 extends over 15 amino acids.

V usage is TRBV4-2 and J usage is TRBJ1-4, with 9 bases that match TRBD1. J gave up 2 bases and V 1 base, and 5 bases lay outside the gene matches. This CDR3 is built from 17 residues. Germline CDR1 reads LGHNA; CDR2 reads YNFKEQ. CDR3 in amino acids: CASSQVRGQGTNEKLFF. In nucleotides, the CDR3 is TGTGCCAGCAGCCAAGTAAGGGGACAGGGCACTAATGAAAAACTGTTTTTT.

The chain links TRBV7-8 to TRBJ2-7; the match to TRBD2 covers 8 bases. This CDR3 contains 15 residues. J gave up 4 bases and V 1 base, and 6 bases lay outside the gene matches. Germline V gene lookup returns CDR1 SGHVS and CDR2 FQNEAQ. This CDR3 reads CASSLGISGKYEQYF. The CDR3 bases are TGTGCCAGCAGCTTAGGCATTAGCGGGAAGTACGAGCAGTACTTC.

Notes on this clone: Other nucleotide sequences in the sample specify the same CDR3. The V and J genes are TRBV6-5 and TRBJ1-1; D may be TRBD1 (6 bases). V was trimmed by 0 bases and J by 1 base, leaving 9 bases between them. The germline V gene encodes CDR1 MNHEY and CDR2 SVGAGI. The CDR3 covers 15 residues. The chain's CDR3 is CASSYSNRANTEAFF. DNA of the CDR3: TGTGCCAGCAGTTACTCGAACAGGGCGAACACTGAAGCTTTCTTT.

The chain couples TRBV13 to TRBJ2-2; no clear D gene. V lost 5 bases to trimming and J lost 1 base, with 14 bases between them. From germline, CDR1 is PRHDT and CDR2 FYEKMQ (reference sequence). This CDR3 contains 16 residues. The chain's CDR3 is CASSLRLGLNTGELFF. CDR3 in DNA: TGTGCCAGCAGCCTTCGGCTGGGCCTGAACACCGGGGAGCTGTTTTTT.

This clone was picked up one time. The J gene is TRBJ1-1, the V gene TRBV11-2; weak D call: TRBD1 (6 bases). Looked up from germline, CDR1 is SGHAT and CDR2 is FQNNGV. CDR3 length: 17 residues. V lost 6 bases, J lost 2 bases, and 22 bases lay in between. The CDR3 here is CASRRLGTPDINTEAFF. For the CDR3, the DNA is TGTGCCAGCAGACGTCTGGGGACACCCGATATAAACACTGAAGCTTTCTTT.

CDR3: CASSLQGLAGEEQFF. Here the CDR3 DNA reads TGTGCCAGCAGCTTACAGGGACTAGCGGGGGAAGAGCAGTTCTTC. The genes are TRBV7-2 and TRBJ2-1, with 14 bases identical to TRBD2. V was pared by 2 bases and J by 10 bases, with 4 bases of the junction left unmatched. Germline V gives CDR1 SGHTA, CDR2 FQGNSA. This CDR3 is built from 15 residues.

The chain uses TRBV28 and TRBJ2-4; a possible D gene is TRBD2 (6 bases). Germline V gives CDR1 MDHEN, CDR2 SYDVKM. The CDR3 consists of 17 residues. The V end lost 5 bases, the J end lost 3 bases, and 20 bases lay between the germline ends. The CDR3 spells CASSPTSLNGGKNIQYF. CDR3 DNA sequence: TGTGCCAGCAGTCCAACTAGCCTTAACGGGGGCAAAAACATTCAGTACTTC.

The chain uses TRBV7-6 and TRBJ2-1; 7 bases agree with TRBD2. The CDR3 is 15 amino acids. The V gene end was trimmed by 5 bases and the J gene end by 0 bases; junction bases not matched to a gene: 4. CDR1 and CDR2 from the germline V gene are SGHVS and FNYEAQ. CDR3: CASSESGVSYNEQFF. The CDR3 region has the DNA TGTGCCAGCAGCGAGAGCGGGGTCTCCTACAATGAGCAGTTCTTC.

The gene calls are TRBV13 and TRBJ2-5; TRBD2 aligns across 11 bases. The length of the CDR3 is 14 residues. Germline values: CDR1 PRHDT, CDR2 FYEKMQ (reference sequence). The J segment lost 5 bases and the V segment lost 5 bases, leaving 4 bases of the junction unmatched. The CDR3 loop reads CASSASGRTETQYF. The CDR3 nucleotides are TGTGCCAGCAGCGCTAGCGGGAGGACGGAGACCCAGTACTTC.

The rearrangement links TRBV7-3 to TRBJ2-5, with a possible D match to TRBD1 (6 bases). The CDR3 is made up of 16 amino acids. The V end lost 1 base, the J end lost 0 bases, and 12 bases lay between the germline ends. Germline CDR1 reads SGHTA; CDR2 reads FQGTGA. The CDR3 protein is CASSLKGGADQETQYF. The CDR3 DNA is TGTGCCAGCAGCTTAAAAGGGGGAGCGGACCAAGAGACCCAGTACTTC. Combining the CDR3 with reference TRBV7-3 and TRBJ2-5 gives the whole variable domain GAGVSQTPSNKVTEKGKYVELRCDPISGHTALYWYRQSLGQGPEFLIYFQGTGAADDSGLPNDRFFAVRPEGSVSTLKIQRTERGDSAVYLCASSLKGGADQETQYFGPGTRLLVL.

The chain joins TRBV29-1 to TRBJ2-1; 7 bases map to TRBD1. Germline V gene data show CDR1 as SQVTM and CDR2 as ANQGSEA. This CDR3 has 12 residues. Trimming took 8 bases from V and 1 from J; bases not matched to a gene: 2. The CDR3 nucleotides are TGCAGCTCCAGGGGGTCCTACAATGAGCAGTTCTTC. It specifies CSSRGSYNEQFF.